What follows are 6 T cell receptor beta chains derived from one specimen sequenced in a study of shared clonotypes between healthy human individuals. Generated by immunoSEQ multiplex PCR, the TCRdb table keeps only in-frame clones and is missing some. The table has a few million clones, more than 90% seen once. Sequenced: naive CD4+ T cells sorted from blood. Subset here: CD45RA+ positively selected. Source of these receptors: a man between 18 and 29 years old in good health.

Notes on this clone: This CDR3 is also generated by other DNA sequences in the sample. DNA for the CDR3: TGTGCCAGCAGTTTATCCGTTAATGAAAAACTGTTTTTT. Translation gives CASSLSVNEKLFF. The chain employs TRBV28 and TRBJ1-4; D unresolved. Trimming shortened V by 1 base and J by 4 bases, and 4 bases separated the two germline ends. Germline CDR1 reads MDHEN; CDR2 reads SYDVKM. This CDR3 comprises 13 residues.

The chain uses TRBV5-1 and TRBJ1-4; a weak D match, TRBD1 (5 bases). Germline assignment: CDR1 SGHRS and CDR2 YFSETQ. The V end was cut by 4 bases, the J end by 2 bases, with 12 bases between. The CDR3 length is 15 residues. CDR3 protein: CASSVEGRTNEKLFF. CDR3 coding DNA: TGCGCCAGCAGCGTCGAGGGGAGGACTAATGAAAAACTGTTTTTT.

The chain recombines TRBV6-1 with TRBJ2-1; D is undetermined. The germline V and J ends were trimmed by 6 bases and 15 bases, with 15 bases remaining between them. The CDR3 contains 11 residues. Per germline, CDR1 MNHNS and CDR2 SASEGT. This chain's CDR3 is CASSASFVPFF. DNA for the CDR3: TGTGCCAGCAGCGCCTCCTTCGTTCCGTTCTTC.

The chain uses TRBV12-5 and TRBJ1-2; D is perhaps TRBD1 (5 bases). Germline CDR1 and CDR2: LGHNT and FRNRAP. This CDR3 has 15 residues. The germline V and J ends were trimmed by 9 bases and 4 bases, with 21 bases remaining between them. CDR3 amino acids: CASSPGGIYLYGYTF. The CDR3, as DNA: TGTGCTAGCAGCCCCGGGGGGATTTATCTCTATGGCTACACCTTC.

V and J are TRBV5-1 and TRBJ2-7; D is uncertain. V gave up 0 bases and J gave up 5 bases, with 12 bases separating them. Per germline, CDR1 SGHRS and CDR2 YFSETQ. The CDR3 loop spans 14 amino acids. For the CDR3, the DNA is TGCGCCAGCAGCTTGGAGCCCCAGCCCGACGAGCAGTACTTC. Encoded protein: CASSLEPQPDEQYF. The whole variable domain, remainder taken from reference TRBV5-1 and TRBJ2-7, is KAGVTQTPRYLIKTRGQQVTLSCSPISGHRSVSWYQQTPGQGLQFLFEYFSETQRNKGNFPGRFSGRQFSNSRSEMNVSTLELGDSALYLCASSLEPQPDEQYFGPGTRLTVT.

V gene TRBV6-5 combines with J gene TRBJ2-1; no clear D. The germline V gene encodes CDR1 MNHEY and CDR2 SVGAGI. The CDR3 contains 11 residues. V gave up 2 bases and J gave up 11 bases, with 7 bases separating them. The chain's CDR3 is CASSYDMKQFF. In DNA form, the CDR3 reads TGTGCCAGCAGTTACGATATGAAGCAGTTCTTC.